This T cell receptor beta chain was found in a study of T cells in localized non-small cell lung cancer. Study-wide results and limits: Uninvolved nearby lung showed the greatest T cell clonality, exceeding that found in tumor. Adjacent lung was found to contain a median approximately 52 of the top 100 tumor clones. Without multi-region sequencing, intratumor heterogeneity could not be excluded. Longer overall survival associated with higher blood T cell density; shorter survival with higher adjacent-lung clonality.

The CDR3 is 15 amino acids. Germline V lookup: CDR1 SGHTS, CDR2 YDEGEE. Trimming shortened V by 0 bases and J by 0 bases, and 7 bases separated the two germline ends. Sequenced by immunoSEQ multiplex PCR; TCRdb stores in-frame clones only, minus some. The sample contains about 57,000 clones, approximately 89% of which appear only once. On this clone: Its antigen is currently unknown.

This chain connects TRBV5-8 to TRBJ1-3; D uncertain. The sequences come from peripheral blood, collected before any cancer treatment. The origin of this receptor is a man aged 40-75 years with stage I lung adenocarcinoma. The CDR3 sequence is CASSLGGNSGNTIYF. DNA of the CDR3: TGTGCCAGCAGCTTGGGTGGAAACTCTGGAAACACCATATATTTT.